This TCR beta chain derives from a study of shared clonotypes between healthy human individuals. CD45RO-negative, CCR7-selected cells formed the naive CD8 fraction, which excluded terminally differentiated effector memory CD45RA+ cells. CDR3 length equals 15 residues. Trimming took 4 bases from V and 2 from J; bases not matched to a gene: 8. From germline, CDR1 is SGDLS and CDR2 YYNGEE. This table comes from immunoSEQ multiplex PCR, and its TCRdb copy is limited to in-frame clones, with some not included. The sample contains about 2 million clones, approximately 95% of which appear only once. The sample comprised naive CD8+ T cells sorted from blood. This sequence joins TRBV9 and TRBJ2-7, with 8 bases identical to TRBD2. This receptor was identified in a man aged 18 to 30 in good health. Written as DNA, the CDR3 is TGTGCCAGCAGCCCGGCGGGACTAGGGACCTACGAGCAGTACTTC. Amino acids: CASSPAGLGTYEQYF.